A selection of T cell receptor beta chains follows, all from one sample in a study of T cell responses to AZD1222 COVID-19 vaccine. Data came from immunoSEQ multiplex PCR; TCRdb stores just in-frame clones and leaves some out. Of about 100,000 clones in the sample, just under 90% were seen once. The starting material was peripheral blood, obtained on day 0 of AZD1222 vaccination. The receptors originated from an adult in good health. Each CDR3 is given with its conserved first and last residue. The order of the fields is D gene, J gene, clone size, V gene, CDR3 length, CDR3 DNA, CDR3 protein. The D gene is left open where the match is weak. Clone size is given for some rows only: seen once, a few or many times, or a class if the clone is expanded.

TRBD1 | TRBJ2-1 | - | TRBV11-3 | 13 | TGTGCCAGCACCGGGACAGTCTACAATGAGCAGTTCTTC | CASTGTVYNEQFF
- | TRBJ2-7 | - | TRBV9 | 14 | TGTGCCAGCAGCGCTCGGGACGAGTACTACGAGCAGTACTTC | CASSARDEYYEQYF
TRBD1 | TRBJ1-4 | - | TRBV6-5 | 14 | TGTGCCAGCCTACAGGGGCTTGATAATGAAAAACTGTTTTTT | CASLQGLDNEKLFF
- | TRBJ2-1 | - | TRBV7-2 | 15 | TGTGCCAGCAGCTTAGTTGTGGTTACTGGGAATGAGCAGTTCTTC | CASSLVVVTGNEQFF
- | TRBJ2-7 | - | TRBV5-1 | 13 | TGCGCCAGCAGGGAGGGCAGCGCCTACGAGCAGTACTTC | CASREGSAYEQYF
- | TRBJ2-7 | - | TRBV7-2 | 15 | TGTGCCAGCAGGAAGGTCGGGAGTGGCCTAGGCGAGCAGTACTTC | CASRKVGSGLGEQYF
- | TRBJ2-7 | - | TRBV6-5 | 14 | TGTGCCACGTTGGGAGGCAGGGGGACCTACGAGCAGTACTTC | CATLGGRGTYEQYF
TRBD2 | TRBJ2-5 | - | TRBV6-5 | 15 | TGTGCCAGCAGTTACCTAGCGGGGGGGCAAGGGACCCAGTACTTC | CASSYLAGGQGTQYF
- | TRBJ1-2 | - | TRBV5-8 | 11 | TGTGCCAGCACCATGCGTTATGGCTACACCTTC | CASTMRYGYTF
- | TRBJ1-1 | once | TRBV19 | 12 | TGTGCCAGTACCGATGGTTTCACTGAAGCTTTCTTT | CASTDGFTEAFF